Following are 32 T cell receptor beta chains from one sample sequenced in a study of CD8+ T cells in alopecia areata. Reverse transcription of extracted RNA yielded cDNA, which provided the sequencing template. TCRdb's copy holds only in-frame clones and misses some; the assay was immunoSEQ multiplex PCR. This sample has roughly 140,000 clones; about two thirds occur once, and the top ten carry 36%. Material for sequencing was CD8+ T cells sorted from blood. These receptors came from a human donor in good health.

This clone is a singleton in its sample. The chain couples TRBV25-1 to TRBJ2-7; D is unclear. The germline gives CDR1 MGHDK, CDR2 SYGVNS. Trimming removed 3 bases from V and 12 bases from J, with 12 bases in between. The CDR3 spans 11 residues. This chain's CDR3 is CASSDTGPVYF. The CDR3 region has the DNA TGTGCCAGCAGTGACACCGGCCCGGTGTACTTC.

The chain recombines TRBV11-2 with TRBJ2-1, with TRBD1 identical over 9 bases. Germline CDR1 is SGHAT and CDR2 is FQNNGV. The trim removed 4 bases at V and 6 bases at J, leaving 10 bases unmatched. This CDR3 is built from 16 residues. CDR3: CASSYQSGQGFNEQFF. As DNA, the CDR3 is TGTGCCAGCAGCTATCAATCGGGACAGGGATTCAATGAGCAGTTCTTC.

This clone was seen more than once but under ten times. This chain connects TRBV27 to TRBJ2-7; D remains unclear. The ends were cut back, 4 bases at V and 0 bases at J, with 13 bases in the middle. This CDR3 region has 15 residues. Germline V gene lookup returns CDR1 MNHEY and CDR2 SMNVEV (reference sequence). The CDR3 region has the DNA TGTGCCAGCAGTTCCCTCGGGTTGAGCTCCTACGAGCAGTACTTC. This encodes CASSSLGLSSYEQYF.

This chain's CDR3 is CASSPGDTQYF. In nucleotides, the CDR3 is TGTGCCAGCAGCCCCGGGGATACGCAGTATTTT. The chain is built from TRBV27 and TRBJ2-3; D call uncertain. The V end lost 6 bases, the J end lost 6 bases, and 7 bases lay between the germline ends. The CDR3 has 11 amino acids. CDR1 is MNHEY and CDR2 is SMNVEV in the germline V gene (reference sequence).

This clone was observed a few times. The J gene is TRBJ1-5, the V gene TRBV14; TRBD1 is a possible D gene (6 bases). V was pared by 0 bases and J by 1 base, with 13 bases between. The CDR3 has 17 residues. The germline CDR1 and CDR2 sequences are SGHDN and FVKESK. CDR3 sequence reads: CASSQDRGRGSNQPQHF. In nucleotides, the CDR3 is TGTGCCAGCAGCCAAGATAGGGGCAGGGGAAGCAATCAGCCCCAGCATTTT.

The V gene is TRBV28, the J gene TRBJ1-2; the D gene is possibly TRBD1 (6 bases). Germline values: CDR1 MDHEN, CDR2 SYDVKM. This CDR3 spans 13 amino acids. V lost 5 bases and J lost 4, with 11 bases in between. The CDR3 sequence: CASSLGTIYGYTF. CDR3 in DNA: TGTGCCAGCAGTCTCGGGACAATCTATGGCTACACCTTC.

The chain has TRBV29-1 and TRBJ2-5; 8 bases fit TRBD2. Germline V gene sequence: CDR1 SQVTM, CDR2 ANQGSEA. V shed 7 bases, J shed 4 bases, and the junction held 14 bases outside the gene matches. The CDR3 totals 15 residues. For the CDR3, the DNA is TGCAGCGGCCGCGCTAGCGGGTTTGTATTAGAGACCCAGTACTTC. It encodes CSGRASGFVLETQYF.

This clone was seen only a few times. V is TRBV27 and J is TRBJ2-1, with unresolved D. Germline values: CDR1 MNHEY, CDR2 SMNVEV (reference sequence). V was trimmed by 8 bases and J by 6 bases, leaving 14 bases between them. This CDR3 has 13 amino acids. The CDR3 loop reads CASGVYSFNEQFF. CDR3 coding DNA: TGTGCCAGCGGGGTATACAGTTTCAATGAGCAGTTCTTC.

The chain links TRBV6-5 to TRBJ2-3; possibly TRBD2 for D (7 bases). CDR3 length: 16 amino acids. V shed 2 bases and J shed 2 bases, with 14 bases lying between them. The germline V gene encodes CDR1 MNHEY and CDR2 SVGAGI. DNA of the CDR3: TGTGCCAGCAGTTACCTCGGGGGGCCGGACACAGATACGCAGTATTTT. Its protein product is CASSYLGGPDTDTQYF.

This clone has a single count. The chain links TRBV5-1 to TRBJ2-1; tentatively, D is TRBD1 (6 bases). CDR3 length equals 16 residues. CDR1 and CDR2 from the germline V gene are SGHRS and YFSETQ. Trimming shortened V by 4 bases and J by 5 bases, and 19 bases separated the two germline ends. CDR3 sequence: CASSALQGRFDNEQFF. In DNA, the CDR3 is TGCGCCAGCAGCGCGTTACAGGGTCGCTTTGACAATGAGCAGTTCTTC.

This chain uses TRBV7-9 with TRBJ2-1; possibly TRBD1 for D (5 bases). The V end lost 5 bases, the J end lost 7 bases, and 9 bases lay between the germline ends. Per germline, CDR1 SEHNR and CDR2 FQNEAQ (reference sequence). The length of the CDR3 is 12 residues. CDR3: CASSRPGNEQFF. DNA for the CDR3: TGTGCCAGCAGCCGCCCAGGGAATGAGCAGTTCTTC.

The chain combines TRBV4-1 with TRBJ2-7; D gene unclear. Germline CDR1 and CDR2: MGHRA and YSYEKL. With 1 base removed from V and 1 base from J, the gap between germline ends came to 8 bases. The CDR3 is made up of 14 amino acids. CDR3 protein: CASSQVVGSYEQYF. CDR3 sequence (DNA): TGCGCCAGCAGCCAAGTGGTCGGATCCTACGAGCAGTACTTC.

The CDR3 nucleotides are TGTGCCAGCAGCGTAGGAGAAGGGGCTGGGAGAACCGGGGAGCTGTTTTTT. Translated, it gives CASSVGEGAGRTGELFF. This sequence joins TRBV9 and TRBJ2-2; D tentatively reads TRBD1 or TRBD2 (5 bases each). Germline values: CDR1 SGDLS, CDR2 YYNGEE. The CDR3 has 17 amino acids. The V end lost 0 bases, the J end lost 5 bases, and 17 bases lay between the germline ends.

V and J are TRBV5-1 and TRBJ2-7; D ambiguous. CDR3 length: 15 amino acids. V shed 1 base and J shed 0 bases, with 11 bases lying between them. Germline V gives CDR1 SGHRS, CDR2 YFSETQ. The CDR3 protein is CASSLFPGLSYEQYF. Written as DNA, the CDR3 is TGCGCCAGCAGCTTGTTCCCGGGCCTCTCCTACGAGCAGTACTTC.

The chain links TRBV29-1 to TRBJ1-2; D might be TRBD1 (6 bases). CDR1 is SQVTM and CDR2 is ANQGSEA in the germline V gene. Trimming stripped 7 bases from V and 2 bases from J, with 20 bases between. The CDR3 length is 15 residues. In DNA form, the CDR3 reads TGCAGCGCTAGGGGAGGACAGACAACGAACTATGGCTACACCTTC. Its protein is CSARGGQTTNYGYTF.

The gene calls are TRBV27 and TRBJ2-3; D may be TRBD1 or TRBD2 (5 bases each). V was shortened by 6 bases and J by 5 bases, with 9 bases between the two germline ends. The CDR3 consists of 12 residues. Germline values: CDR1 MNHEY, CDR2 SMNVEV (reference sequence). CDR3 sequence reads: CASSPGGDTQYF. The CDR3 DNA reads TGTGCCAGCAGCCCTGGGGGAGATACGCAGTATTTT.

This chain connects TRBV9 to TRBJ1-1; TRBD1 matches 8 bases. Losses at the gene ends were 3 bases for V and 5 bases for J; bases not matched to a gene: 3. Per the germline V gene, CDR1 is SGDLS and CDR2 is YYNGEE. CDR3 length: 13 residues. The CDR3 region is CASSGRTGTEAFF. CDR3 nucleotides: TGTGCCAGCAGCGGCCGGACAGGGACTGAAGCTTTCTTT.

This clone was seen only a few times. The CDR3 loop is CASGPSMNTEAFF. CDR3 DNA sequence: TGTGCTAGTGGGCCATCAATGAACACTGAAGCTTTCTTT. This chain connects TRBV12-5 to TRBJ1-1; D is uncertain. This CDR3 spans 13 amino acids. With 6 bases removed from V and 0 bases from J, the gap between germline ends came to 8 bases. Germline V gene lookup returns CDR1 LGHNT and CDR2 FRNRAP.

The chain has TRBV27 and TRBJ2-1, with D perhaps matching TRBD2 (5 bases). The V and J ends lost 6 bases and 9 bases respectively, with 18 bases between them. The CDR3 extends over 14 amino acids. Germline V gives CDR1 MNHEY, CDR2 SMNVEV (reference sequence). The CDR3 is CASRSGSGSAEQFF. DNA of the CDR3: TGTGCCAGCAGATCCGGTTCGGGGAGCGCTGAGCAGTTCTTC.

The gene calls are TRBV11-1 and TRBJ2-7; TRBD2 matches 8 bases. The DNA end is more similar to TRBJ2-5, so the J call may be wrong. Germline V gene lookup returns CDR1 SGHAT and CDR2 FQDESV (reference sequence). This CDR3 contains 17 residues. The CDR3 coding sequence is TGTGCCAGCAGCCATTCTGCGCCACTAGCGGACCAAGAGACCCAGTACTTC. Its protein product is CASSHSAPLADQETQYF.

V and J are TRBV11-2 and TRBJ1-1; D is unresolved. V was pared by 1 base and J by 1 base, with 4 bases between. Germline assignment: CDR1 SGHAT and CDR2 FQNNGV. There are 13 residues in the CDR3. The CDR3 DNA reads TGTGCCAGCAGCTTAGGGCAGAACACTGAAGCTTTCTTT. It translates to CASSLGQNTEAFF.

The rearrangement joins TRBV27 to TRBJ2-7, with D possibly being TRBD1 or TRBD2 (5 bases each). The V end was cut by 2 bases, the J end by 2 bases, with 7 bases between. Germline V gives CDR1 MNHEY, CDR2 SMNVEV (reference sequence). This CDR3 contains 13 residues. In DNA form, the CDR3 reads TGTGCCAGCAGTTTACAGGGACCCTACGAGCAGTACTTC. Protein sequence: CASSLQGPYEQYF.

V gene TRBV11-1 combines with J gene TRBJ2-1; possible D gene TRBD2, 6 bases. CDR1 is SGHAT and CDR2 is FQDESV in the germline V gene (reference sequence). CDR3 length equals 13 residues. The V end lost 8 bases, the J end lost 6 bases, and 14 bases lay between the germline ends. The CDR3 sequence is CASRDLVLNEQFF. Here the CDR3 DNA reads TGTGCCAGCCGGGACTTAGTCCTCAATGAGCAGTTCTTC.

The rearrangement links TRBV29-1 to TRBJ2-1; TRBD1 is a possible D gene (7 bases). CDR1 SQVTM and CDR2 ANQGSEA come from the germline V gene. This CDR3 has 12 residues. The V gene lost 6 bases and the J gene lost 9 bases, with 15 bases spanning the gap. In nucleotides, the CDR3 is TGCAGCGTGTACAGGGGAGGCGGTGAGCAGTTCTTC. It specifies CSVYRGGGEQFF.

The V and J genes are TRBV30 and TRBJ2-7; the D gene is possibly TRBD2 (6 bases). CDR3 length: 13 residues. The V and J ends lost 8 bases and 4 bases respectively, with 18 bases between them. Germline CDR1 GTSNPN, CDR2 SVGIG (reference sequence). The CDR3 loop is CARSDSGPYEQYF. The CDR3, as DNA: TGTGCCAGATCGGATAGCGGACCATACGAGCAGTACTTC.

This chain joins TRBV5-6 and TRBJ2-7, with 8 bases matching TRBD2. Germline V gene sequence: CDR1 SGHDT, CDR2 YYEEEE. J was trimmed by 3 bases and V by 4 bases; bases with no gene match: 15. The CDR3 covers 17 residues. DNA for the CDR3: TGTGCCAGCAGCCGCATCCAGGACGGGAGGGCCCTCTACGAGCAGTACTTC. This gives the protein CASSRIQDGRALYEQYF.

This clone was detected once. The chain employs TRBV29-1 and TRBJ1-1; possible D gene TRBD1, 6 bases. Trimming pared 5 bases from V and 3 bases from J, leaving 10 bases between. The CDR3 is made up of 12 amino acids. CDR1 and CDR2 from the germline V gene are SQVTM and ANQGSEA. The CDR3 spells CSVTGRDTEAFF. The CDR3 nucleotides read TGCAGCGTTACAGGGAGGGACACTGAAGCTTTCTTT. The whole variable domain, remainder taken from reference TRBV29-1 and TRBJ1-1, is SAVISQKPSRDICQRGTSLTIQCQVDSQVTMMFWYRQQPGQSLTLIATANQGSEATYESGFVIDKFPISRPNLTFSTLTVSNMSPEDSSIYLCSVTGRDTEAFFGQGTRLTVV.

V is TRBV27 and J is TRBJ2-3; D is unresolved. The CDR3 covers 14 residues. Trimming removed 2 bases from V and 4 bases from J, with 10 bases in between. Germline CDR1 and CDR2: MNHEY and SMNVEV (reference sequence). CDR3 DNA sequence: TGTGCCAGCAGTTTAGAACAGCGCTCAGATACGCAGTATTTT. Encoded protein: CASSLEQRSDTQYF.

V is TRBV9 and J is TRBJ1-3; D unclear. V lost 4 bases to trimming and J lost 4 bases, with 12 bases between them. CDR1 and CDR2 (germline): SGDLS, YYNGEE. This CDR3 region has 14 residues. The DNA for the CDR3 is TGTGCCAGCAGCATGCGCAGTGACGGAAACACCATATATTTT. Translated, it gives CASSMRSDGNTIYF. The full variable domain, rest sourced from reference TRBV9 and TRBJ1-3, is DSGVTQTPKHLITATGQRVTLRCSPRSGDLSVYWYQQSLDQGLQFLIQYYNGEERAKGNILERFSAQQFPDLHSELNLSSLELGDSALYFCASSMRSDGNTIYFGEGSWLTVV.

This clone has only a few counts. The genes are TRBV6-5 and TRBJ2-5; D is unclear. The CDR3 has 13 residues. Germline V gene lookup returns CDR1 MNHEY and CDR2 SVGAGI. The V and J ends lost 2 bases and 1 base respectively, with 5 bases between them. The CDR3 DNA sequence: TGTGCCAGCAGTTACGAAGTCCAAGAGACCCAGTACTTC. Its translation: CASSYEVQETQYF.

The chain couples TRBV27 to TRBJ2-1; D not resolved. This CDR3 contains 16 residues. CDR1 MNHEY and CDR2 SMNVEV come from the germline V gene (reference sequence). With 0 bases removed from V and 6 bases from J, the gap between germline ends came to 15 bases. The DNA of the CDR3 is TGTGCCAGCAGTTTATCAATCGGCCCCCGGGTCAATGAGCAGTTCTTC. Protein: CASSLSIGPRVNEQFF.

The gene calls are TRBV5-4 and TRBJ2-2; 7 bases are shared with TRBD2. Germline assignment: CDR1 SGHNT and CDR2 YYREEE (reference sequence). The CDR3 consists of 17 residues. The V gene end was trimmed by 3 bases and the J gene end by 4 bases; junction bases not matched to a gene: 12. The CDR3 here is CASSSERREIRTGELFF. The CDR3 DNA follows: TGTGCCAGCAGCTCGGAGAGGCGGGAGATTCGCACCGGGGAGCTGTTTTTT. Variable domain in full (rest from reference TRBV5-4 and TRBJ2-2): ETGVTQSPTHLIKTRGQQVTLRCSSQSGHNTVSWYQQALGQGPQFIFQYYREEENGRGNFPPRFSGLQFPNYSSELNVNALELDDSALYLCASSSERREIRTGELFFGEGSRLTVL.